This T cell receptor (beta chain) was found in a study of cytomegalovirus exposure and HLA in healthy donors (dated by TCRdb to 2017 to 2019). For context, the study as a whole: According to an earlier analysis of a few hundred of the donors, some 170 million T cells yielded over 90 million unique TCR beta sequences and about 300 Gb of sequence data. The study profiled the T cell repertoires of about 720 subjects by immunosequencing and related them to cytomegalovirus serostatus. Typing coverage varied by locus: roughly 629-640 donors for A, B, C, DRB1 and DQB1; around 560 for DQA1; over 600 for DPA1; approximately 470 for DPB1. Rather than using new phenotypic data, the later analysis identified candidate immune exposures from TCR beta sequences and from how often those sequences occurred across donors. An early release that covered some 630 HLA-typed donors contained approximately 300 gigabases of sequencing data and tens of millions of unique TCR sequences. HLA typing covered class I and class II loci at four-digit resolution. Five DR-DQ haplotypes were treated as single units for association and clustering because of strong linkage in the cohort. High-throughput TCR immunosequencing, statistical association of individual TCRs with disease status, and machine learning were combined to predict cytomegalovirus infection status. In addition to the first cohort of roughly 670 subjects, a separate validation cohort of 130 or so different subjects was used. Donor age, sex, ethnicity and CMV serostatus were compiled together with the repertoire data. On average, around 230,000 unique TCR beta nucleotide sequences were sequenced per donor among 350 to 400 genotyped donors of the cohort, with roughly 19% of those sequences being non-productive. In a later analysis, previously published TCR beta repertoires from 500 to 750 donors were re-analyzed and high-resolution HLA genotyping was added so that TCR occurrence patterns could be studied. To decide whether each TCR beta V gene segment behaved as functional or pseudogenic, an earlier analysis of fewer than 750 of the donors relied on high-throughput TCR beta sequencing. In a later genetic analysis, genome-wide SNP genotypes for about 55% of the roughly 670 donors were used, and that subset was treated as a discovery cohort. All discovery cohort repertoires had been generated using a single sequencing platform. Of the roughly 400 genotyped donors, 65% to 90% fell in the genetic ancestry cluster associated with self-reported Caucasian donors. The study was designed to test whether signatures of past pathogen exposure could be identified by cataloging public T cell receptors.

The library was prepared using the immunoSEQ multiplex PCR assay. For the multiplex PCR, a mixture combining 60 forward primers for TCR Vbeta segments and 13 reverse primers for TCR Jbeta segments was used. The CDR3 region of rearranged TCR beta genes was amplified from genomic DNA with a multiplex PCR assay. The amplified TCR beta libraries were sequenced on the Illumina HiSeq System as 87-base-pair reads. The original methods were these. A later analysis tallied around 80 million unique TCR beta chains across the 660 or so repertoires, and around 12 million of those chains were shared by two or more donors. Raw reads were error-corrected and collapsed into unique sequences with a nearest-neighbor algorithm that merged closely related sequences to remove PCR and sequencing errors. CDR3 sequences were aligned to IMGT reference sequences to assign V, D and J gene segments. For a sequence to be retained, a match of at least six nucleotides to both a V gene segment and a J gene segment was required. Rearrangements were called productive when the CDR3 lacked stop codons and stayed in frame with V and J; all others were non-productive. Following IMGT convention, CDR3 was defined as the stretch from the second conserved V-encoded cysteine up to the conserved J-encoded phenylalanine. The earlier analysis of roughly 590 of the donors excluded sequences that lacked an unambiguous match to a single V gene segment. An earlier analysis of several hundred of the donors called V segments functional above 56.7% productive rearrangements and segregating when the between-donor standard deviation exceeded 5%. To diagnose cytomegalovirus status from the catalog of TCR beta chain sequences, a statistical classification framework was built. V and J gene assignment, in a later analysis, came from comparing TCR nucleotide sequences with IMGT/GENE-DB human TR gene sequences. A later analysis assigned CDR3 sequences and most-parsimonious VDJ recombination scenarios with the TCRdist pipeline. In a later analysis, each TCR beta chain was defined by its CDR3 amino acid sequence together with its V-gene family, and reads lacking a unique V-gene family were excluded. To address suspected cross-contamination and a sequencing artifact, a later analysis removed several hundred highly shared, low-generation-probability nucleotide sequences. In a later analysis, a clonal expansion index was calculated for each public chain from normalized within-repertoire ranks of inferred template counts. In a later analysis, generation probabilities were computed with a VDJ recombination model fitted to out-of-frame rearrangements, and the resulting probabilities were checked against IGoR. In a later analysis, hypergeometric tests were used to score TCR-TCR, TCR-HLA and TCR-CMV co-occurrence, with a repertoire-size bias correction applied to TCR pairs. To estimate false discovery rates, a later analysis permuted the HLA or CMV assignments 20 times. In a later analysis, co-occurring TCRs were grouped using DBSCAN, with TCRdist sequence similarity added in when clustering inside HLA-allele-positive subsets. Repertoires with fewer than 30,000 or more than 120,000 public chains were left out of co-occurrence clustering, as were five repertoires with anomalous nucleotide sharing. This immuneACCESS table, as held by TCRdb, lists in-frame sequences with V and J called but not all clones. Of the missing ones, under half trace to an unresolved V gene in checked studies; the others have no known cause. Clonal size and the V and J genes are those of that table, whereas D and trimming came from the DNA. Within this sample are roughly 130,000 clones, with 60% to 80% of them counted one time only. The ten largest clonotypes hold around 2.5% of the sample.

V lost 3 bases and J lost 0 bases; the stretch between them is 13 bases long. CDR1 and CDR2, looked up from the germline V gene, are SGDLS and YYNGEE. The CDR3 sequence holds 16 residues, the cysteine and phenylalanine included. The only DNA kept is the CDR3, 48 bases in frame from the first base. A remark on this clone: This clone's antigen is unknown. The sample holds no much larger clone one base away, and base qualities are not on file.

In total, approximately 690 healthy bone marrow donors made up the cohort. At the time of sampling, all cohort members were nominally healthy, though unrecorded immune exposures were likely present. The donor was CMV seropositive and belonged to the group of over 250 seropositive cohort members. Every donor gave a peripheral blood sample, and the peripheral blood mononuclear cells from that sample were used for TCR beta sequencing. The Qiagen DNeasy Blood Extraction Kit was used to extract genomic DNA from the blood cell samples. General study outcomes and caveats: Most TCR sequences were observed very rarely across donors, whereas some public TCRs were present in many individuals. Most CMV-associated TCR beta chains appeared to be HLA-restricted in a later analysis, and the HLA associations seemed to be driven largely by CMV exposure. According to a later analysis, TCR association rates differed among HLA loci, with DRB1 alleles showing the most associated TCRs and HLA-C alleles showing the fewest. According to a later genetic analysis, donors in an Asian-associated ancestry cluster had fewer N-insertions in productive TCRs than the approximately 710-donor mean. V-gene and J-gene trimming of TCR beta chains was associated with a missense DCLRE1C variant in a later genetic analysis, and the association was replicated in an independent cohort. The classifier was reported to diagnose cytomegalovirus status with high specificity and sensitivity in both the original and validation cohorts. A total of fewer than 200 TCR beta chains were listed by the study as associated with cytomegalovirus. Linkage disequilibrium might explain the correlated functional status among segregating V segments, but an unknown experimental factor could not be excluded. CMV serostatus was the only immune exposure information available for the cohort. At a false discovery rate of 0.05, a later analysis linked some 18,000 TCR beta sequences to specific HLA alleles. A later analysis found that HLA-associated TCR beta chains were more clonally expanded and had lower generation probabilities than equally common non-associated chains. A few of the identified cytomegalovirus-associated TCR beta chains were confirmed in vitro to be specific for cytomegalovirus antigens. A group of highly shared sequence variants was considered likely to be a technical artifact of the sequencing pipeline. Some IMGT-functional V segments, including TRBV6-2 and TRBV6-3, could not be distinguished by the 87-base-pair reads and were therefore excluded. Roughly uniform sequencing depth across donors was assumed in presence/absence analyses, although this assumption may not hold. About 17 rarely observed V segments, including chromosome 9 orphons, were excluded from the earlier analysis of about 500 of the donors because counts were too low. In an earlier analysis of about 540 of the donors, most TCR beta V segments were observed in productive rearrangements about 87% or about 30% of the time, broadly matching IMGT annotations. When HLA alleles, especially DR and DQ, strongly co-occurred, TCR associations were difficult to assign to individual alleles. A further reported finding was that TCR beta sequences accurately predicted the HLA-A and HLA-B alleles for most subjects in the first cohort. Because HLA typing was unavailable for some donors at each locus, only the typed subset was used in association tests. This cohort had only TCR beta chains sequenced, and the lack of alpha or paired-chain data limited which features could be detected. It was suggested by the authors that the approach could potentially be generalized to other disease states and immunological phenotypes. A later analysis reported that several top co-occurrence clusters appeared linked to parvovirus B19, influenza, CMV and Epstein-Barr virus.

The sequence was collected from a woman in her sixties or seventies in good health and CMV-seropositive. The sequencing sample was made of PBMCs. The sequence is built from TRBV9 and TRBJ1-3, with TRBD1 as a weak D call on 6 bases. The nucleotide sequence is TGTGCCAGCAGCGGTGGGGGCAGCAACTCTGGAAACACCATATATTTT. This gives the protein CASSGGGSNSGNTIYF.